Given below is one T cell receptor beta chain in context. Germline V gene lookup returns CDR1 MRHNA and CDR2 SNTAGT. This CDR3 is built from 16 residues. V gave up 4 bases and J gave up 5 bases, with 17 bases separating them. Measured with immunoSEQ multiplex PCR; TCRdb has only the in-frame clones, and not every one. The sample holds fewer than 120,000 clones, approximately 90% seen once. The record originates from a study of cytomegalovirus exposure and HLA in healthy donors. This TCR was recovered from a woman younger than 30 in good health and CMV-seronegative. Specimen: PBMCs. The chain employs TRBV6-4 and TRBJ2-2, with D possibly TRBD1 on 6 matching bases. The DNA of the CDR3 is TGTGCCAGCAGTGTGTTAGCAGGGGATAATACCGGGGAGCTGTTTTTT. It translates to CASSVLAGDNTGELFF.